Listed here are 31 T cell receptor beta chains from one sample, sequenced in a study of Graves' ophthalmopathy and Graves' hyperthyroidism. The authors amplified TCR beta CDR3 regions from RNA transcripts. Second-round multiplex PCR followed a first-round RT-PCR using HTBI primers. Via MiXCR, TCRdb re-called the multiplex PCR reads, giving one row per CDR3 protein. The sample comprises 200,000 to 250,000 distinct CDR3 sequences, roughly 21% of which are singletons, and around two fifths rests with the top ten. What was sequenced was peripheral blood. Source of these receptors: a woman aged 45 to 65 with Graves' ophthalmopathy.

This clonotype showed up many times. V is TRBV12-3 or TRBV12-4 and J is TRBJ1-1; TRBD1 matches 7 bases. The J segment lost 6 bases and the V segment lost 5 bases, leaving 9 bases of the junction unmatched. The CDR3 is made up of 14 amino acids. In DNA form, the CDR3 reads TGTGCCAGCAGTAGACTTCAGGGGGGGGCTGAAGCTTTCTTT. Amino acid sequence: CASSRLQGGAEAFF.

This clonotype was counted at least ten times. CDR3 protein: CASSPNDYPFLGPGGYTF. DNA of the CDR3: TGTGCCAGCAGTCCGAACGATTACCCTTTTTTGGGGCCAGGGGGCTACACCTTC. J is TRBJ1-2 and V is TRBV28; tentative D call: TRBD1 (5 bases). The germline V and J ends were trimmed by 5 bases and 8 bases, with 30 bases remaining between them. The V gene's germline CDR1 is MDHEN and CDR2 SYDVKM. The CDR3 spans 18 residues.

In regard to this clonotype: Germline and junction disagree at one end, which may indicate a read error. The chain is built from TRBV11-2 and TRBJ2-7; no clear D gene. The CDR3 is 12 residues long. Germline CDR1 is SGHAT and CDR2 is FQNNGV. Here the CDR3 DNA reads TGTGCCAGCAGCTCGACCTCCTCCGAGCAGTACTTC. This sequence encodes CASSSTSSEQYF.

This clonotype was recorded many times. This sequence joins TRBV14 and TRBJ2-5; D gene uncertain. Germline loops: CDR1 SGHDN, CDR2 FVKESK. The CDR3 contains 15 residues. V gave up 0 bases and J gave up 0 bases, with 8 bases separating them. The CDR3 sequence is CASSQDVGYQETQYF. CDR3 coding DNA: TGTGCCAGCAGCCAAGATGTGGGGTACCAAGAGACCCAGTACTTC.

This clonotype was found many times. The chain couples TRBV27 to TRBJ1-1; D may be TRBD1 (6 bases). From germline, CDR1 is MNHEY and CDR2 SMNVEV (reference sequence). Trimming cost V 7 bases and J 5 bases, with 14 bases left between them. This CDR3 is built from 13 residues. The CDR3 protein is CASNTNRVTEAFF. Written as DNA, the CDR3 is TGTGCCAGCAATACGAACAGGGTTACTGAAGCTTTCTTT.

This clonotype was seen ten or more times. At one end, the junction sequence differs from germline, possibly due to a read error. The V call is TRBV27, the J call TRBJ1-2; D may be TRBD1 (5 bases). Germline-derived CDR1 and CDR2 are MNHEY and SMNVEV (reference sequence). CDR3 length: 13 residues. The CDR3 loop is CTSKRAGNYGYTF. CDR3 DNA: TGTACCAGCAAGAGGGCAGGGAACTATGGCTACACCTTC.

This clonotype was counted only a few times. The V and J genes are TRBV3-1 and TRBJ1-2, with a weak D call TRBD1 (5 bases). Germline loops: CDR1 LGHDT, CDR2 YNNKEL (reference sequence). Trimming took off 1 base at V and 3 bases at J, with 12 bases between the two ends. The CDR3 spans 15 residues. CDR3 coding DNA: TGTGCCAGCAGCCAAGTCCATCTGGGGGACTATGGCTACACCTTC. It codes for CASSQVHLGDYGYTF. Full variable domain (outside the CDR3, taken from reference TRBV3-1 and TRBJ1-2): DTAVSQTPKYLVTQMGNDKSIKCEQNLGHDTMYWYKQDSKKFLKIMFSYNNKELIINETVPNRFSPKSPDKAHLNLHINSLELGDSAVYFCASSQVHLGDYGYTFGSGTRLTVV.

The chain joins TRBV7-2 to TRBJ1-1; 9 bases are shared with TRBD1. J was trimmed by 1 base and V by 2 bases; bases with no gene match: 2. The CDR3 is 15 residues long. Germline assignment: CDR1 SGHTA and CDR2 FQGNSA. The CDR3, as DNA: TGTGCCAGCAGCTTAAAGGGACAGGGGAACACTGAAGCTTTCTTT. This gives the protein CASSLKGQGNTEAFF.

This clonotype has just one count. One junction end disagrees with the germline gene, perhaps due to a read error. V is TRBV29-1 and J is TRBJ1-2; 9 bases fit TRBD1. CDR1 and CDR2 from the germline V gene are SQVTM and ANQGSEA. CDR3 length: 13 amino acids. CDR3 sequence reads: CSVLRTGEVGYIF. The CDR3 DNA is TGCAGCGTCCTAAGGACAGGGGAGGTTGGCTACATCTTC.

This clonotype was counted only a few times. This chain uses TRBV4-2 with TRBJ2-7; a weak D match, TRBD2 (6 bases). CDR1 is LGHNA, CDR2 YNFKEQ, per germline. CDR3 length equals 16 residues. Trimming took 4 bases from V and 1 from J, leaving 17 bases between them. The CDR3 loop reads CASSLQRDLRSYEQYF. The CDR3 coding sequence is TGTGCCAGCAGCCTACAGAGGGACTTAAGGTCCTACGAGCAGTACTTC.

This clonotype was detected ten times or more. This chain links TRBV20-1 with TRBJ1-5, with 7 bases matching TRBD1. The germline V gene has CDR1 DFQATT and CDR2 SNEGSKA (reference sequence). The CDR3 length is 12 residues. The V segment lost 6 bases and the J segment 4 bases; nucleotides outside the gene matches: 3. The CDR3 spells CSAQGSNQPQHF. In DNA form, the CDR3 reads TGCAGTGCACAGGGGTCAAATCAGCCCCAGCATTTT.

This clonotype was counted many times. This sequence joins TRBV19 and TRBJ1-1; D might be TRBD1 (5 bases). CDR1 and CDR2 from the germline V gene are LNHDA and SQIVND (reference sequence). Trimming removed 9 bases at V and 0 bases at J, with 20 bases between. The CDR3 totals 16 residues. The CDR3 bases are TGTGCCAGCTACAGGACCGCACAAATCGTGAACACTGAAGCTTTCTTT. Its translation is CASYRTAQIVNTEAFF.

The table lists this clonotype with many counts. The V gene is TRBV4-1, the J gene TRBJ1-1; 8 bases fit TRBD1. CDR1 is MGHRA, CDR2 YSYEKL, per germline. Trimming at V came to 4 bases and at J to 11 bases, leaving 15 bases not matched to a gene. CDR3 size: 15 residues. The CDR3 here is CASSLVQGTGGRAFF. In DNA form, the CDR3 reads TGCGCCAGCAGCCTAGTCCAGGGCACAGGGGGTAGGGCTTTCTTT.

This sequence joins TRBV10-3 and TRBJ2-2; D unclear. The CDR3 has 15 amino acids. V lost 0 bases to trimming and J lost 6 bases, with 11 bases between them. Per the germline V gene, CDR1 is ENHRY and CDR2 is SYGVKD. CDR3 bases: TGTGCCATCAGTGAGTCGGAACCAATCCCCGGGGAGCTGTTTTTT. It specifies CAISESEPIPGELFF.

V usage is TRBV28 and J usage is TRBJ1-1; D is ambiguous. From germline, CDR1 is MDHEN and CDR2 SYDVKM. V dropped 1 base and J dropped 0 bases, with 12 bases sitting between them. The CDR3 extends over 16 amino acids. The CDR3 bases are TGTGCCAGCAGTTTATTATTAGTGGTTATGAACACTGAAGCTTTCTTT. This encodes CASSLLLVVMNTEAFF.

This clonotype was recorded many times. V usage is TRBV12-3 or TRBV12-4 and J usage is TRBJ1-1; D gene uncertain. V was clipped by 8 bases and J by 4 bases, with 11 bases between them. This CDR3 contains 12 residues. CDR3 region: CASGYSLTEAFF. The DNA for the CDR3 is TGTGCCAGCGGTTATTCTCTCACTGAAGCTTTCTTT.

This clonotype was seen only a few times. This chain links TRBV28 with TRBJ2-2, with unresolved D. Germline-derived CDR1 and CDR2 are MDHEN and SYDVKM. The V gene lost 5 bases and the J gene lost 5 bases, with 15 bases spanning the gap. CDR3 length: 15 amino acids. DNA of the CDR3: TGTGCCAGCAGTCCCAATCAGGCAGTGACCGGGGAGCTGTTTTTT. It yields the protein CASSPNQAVTGELFF.

This clonotype was observed at least ten times. DNA of the CDR3: TGTGCCAGCAGCTACGCGCTAGCGGGCCAAGAGACCCAGTACTTC. This codes for CASSYALAGQETQYF. V and J are TRBV11-2 and TRBJ2-5; the match to TRBD2 covers 8 bases. The CDR3 runs to 15 residues. Germline V CDR1 and CDR2: SGHAT, FQNNGV. Unmatched junction bases numbered 5, after V lost 4 bases and J lost 1 base.

The chain combines TRBV28 with TRBJ2-5; maybe TRBD2 (6 bases). CDR3 length equals 12 residues. CDR1 MDHEN and CDR2 SYDVKM come from the germline V gene. Trimming removed 9 bases at V and 2 bases at J, with 10 bases between. The DNA for the CDR3 is TGTGCCAGTGCTAGCGTACAAGAGACCCAGTACTTC. As protein: CASASVQETQYF.

This clonotype was detected many times. The chain links TRBV5-1 to TRBJ1-1; 12 bases map to TRBD1. V was pared by 4 bases and J by 3 bases, with 7 bases of the junction left unmatched. Germline V gene data show CDR1 as SGHRS and CDR2 as YFSETQ. The CDR3 is 16 residues long. The CDR3 spells CASSRGTGGADTEAFF. DNA for the CDR3: TGCGCCAGCAGCCGCGGGACAGGGGGCGCTGACACTGAAGCTTTCTTT.

About this clonotype itself: This may be a read error, as it is one base from a much larger clone. This chain uses TRBV2 with TRBJ1-2; TRBD1 matches 11 bases. The germline V gene has CDR1 SNHLY and CDR2 FYNNEI. This CDR3 has 15 residues. The CDR3 spells CAGRQGQGAGYGYTF. CDR3 DNA: TGTGCCGGCAGACAAGGACAGGGGGCAGGATATGGCTACACCTTC.

The genes are TRBV6-2 or TRBV6-3 and TRBJ2-7, with D hard to call. The length of the CDR3 is 9 residues. Trimming took 5 bases from V and 12 from J, leaving 8 bases between them. The germline CDR1 and CDR2 sequences are MNHEY and SVGEGT. The CDR3 region is CASSPPLYF. Here the CDR3 DNA reads TGTGCCAGCAGTCCACCGTTGTACTTC.

In this sample, this clonotype turned up many times. The rearrangement uses TRBV20-1 and TRBJ2-5, with D hard to call. The CDR3 is made up of 15 amino acids. Germline V gene sequence: CDR1 DFQATT, CDR2 SNEGSKA (reference sequence). V was cut by 0 bases and J by 3 bases, with 14 bases left in between. The CDR3 reads CSARDADNVEETQYF. The CDR3 coding sequence is TGCAGTGCTAGAGATGCAGACAACGTAGAAGAGACCCAGTACTTC.

The V gene is TRBV6-1, the J gene TRBJ2-7; D may be TRBD2 (6 bases). The CDR3 length is 13 residues. Trimming cost V 5 bases and J 12 bases, with 20 bases left between them. Germline V gives CDR1 MNHNS, CDR2 SASEGT. CDR3 DNA sequence: TGTGCCAGCAGTCCTGGTAGGGGAGGCTCCGGGTACTTC. Translation gives CASSPGRGGSGYF.

This clonotype was recorded at least ten times. The gene calls are TRBV6-5 and TRBJ1-2, with D unclear. Germline lookup yields CDR1 MNHEY and CDR2 SVGAGI. The CDR3 has 12 residues. Trimming stripped 0 bases from V and 7 bases from J, with 6 bases between. The CDR3 loop reads CASSYSIGGYTF. CDR3 in DNA: TGTGCCAGCAGTTACTCGATCGGTGGCTACACCTTC.

This clonotype was observed at least ten times. V gene TRBV29-1 combines with J gene TRBJ2-5, with D tentatively TRBD2 (5 bases). Trimming removed 1 base from V and 4 bases from J, with 10 bases in between. Looked up from germline, CDR1 is SQVTM and CDR2 is ANQGSEA. The CDR3 length is 13 residues. In nucleotides, the CDR3 is TGCAGCGTTGAAGGAGGGCCCGGAGAGACCCAGTACTTC. Encoded protein: CSVEGGPGETQYF.

This clonotype was picked up many times. This rearrangement joins TRBV9 to TRBJ2-7, with D possibly being TRBD2 (7 bases). CDR3 length: 15 residues. Trimming shortened V by 4 bases and J by 2 bases, and 16 bases separated the two germline ends. Germline V CDR1 and CDR2: SGDLS, YYNGEE. For the CDR3, the DNA is TGTGCCAGCAGCATAGGGGAGGGGGTCGCCTACGAGCAGTACTTC. Translation gives CASSIGEGVAYEQYF.

The gene calls are TRBV5-1 and TRBJ2-5; 8 bases line up with TRBD1. CDR1 SGHRS and CDR2 YFSETQ come from the germline V gene. The CDR3 totals 13 residues. Losses at the gene ends were 5 bases for V and 4 bases for J; bases not matched to a gene: 4. CDR3 coding DNA: TGCGCCAGCAGGGATACAGGGGGAGAGACCCAGTACTTC. It encodes CASRDTGGETQYF.

This clonotype was observed at least ten times. The junction shows a germline mismatch at one end, possibly a read error. The chain employs TRBV6-4 and TRBJ2-2, with D possibly TRBD2 on 5 matching bases. This CDR3 is built from 14 residues. The germline gives CDR1 MRHNA, CDR2 SNTAGT. The CDR3 DNA sequence: TGTGCCAGCAGTCAACGGGCTTGGGCCGGGGAGCTGTTCTTT. It codes for CASSQRAWAGELFF.

In this sample, this clonotype turned up many times. V is TRBV20-1 and J is TRBJ2-7; 12 bases align to TRBD2. The CDR3 consists of 14 residues. With 3 bases clipped from V and 2 bases from J, the junction kept 2 bases outside the gene matches. Per germline, CDR1 DFQATT and CDR2 SNEGSKA (reference sequence). CDR3 sequence (DNA): TGCAGTGCTAGTCTAGCGGGAGGGCCCTACGAGCAGTACTTC. It translates to CSASLAGGPYEQYF.

For this clonotype: This may be a read error: a much more frequent sequence differs by one nucleotide. This chain joins TRBV20-1 and TRBJ1-1; D is unresolved. CDR1 is DFQATT, CDR2 SNEGSKA, per germline (reference sequence). The CDR3 has 14 amino acids. V was shortened by 3 bases and J by 3 bases, with 14 bases between the two germline ends. The CDR3 nucleotides are TGCAGTGCTAGCCTAAACGAGATGTACACTGAAGCTTTCTTT. Amino acids: CSASLNEMYTEAFF.